This TCR beta chain was captured by sequencing in a study of blood T cells in healthy people across ages. A sample-barcoded 5' primer and a J-beta primer mix were used in a second PCR of roughly 7 to 11 cycles. Each CDR3 protein is one row after TCRdb ran MiXCR on the 5' RACE reads. The table has roughly 2 million distinct CDR3 sequences, around half seen once; the top ten hold around 2.1%. The germline CDR1 and CDR2 sequences are KGHDR and SFDVKD. There are 16 residues in the CDR3. V lost 5 bases to trimming and J lost 0 bases, with 15 bases between them. The table lists this clonotype with a count of one.

Sequencing was carried out using blood. The V and J genes are TRBV24-1 and TRBJ1-2; D call uncertain. This TCR was sampled from a woman aged 40-49 years in good health. For the CDR3, the DNA is TGTGCCACCAGTGCCCTGCTTCAGGCCACTAACTATGGCTACACCTTC. It yields the protein CATSALLQATNYGYTF.